These 27 T cell receptor beta chains came from one sample sequenced in a study of blood T cell repertoires in COVID-19. Here immunoSEQ multiplex PCR was the method, and the copy in TCRdb shows in-frame clones only, minus some. The sample lists tens of thousands of clones, around 72% occurring once. Sequenced: peripheral blood. Receptor source: a woman older than 75 with acute or convalescent COVID-19.

This chain links TRBV7-6 with TRBJ1-5; D call uncertain. The CDR3 loop spans 15 amino acids. CDR1 is SGHVS, CDR2 FNYEAQ, per germline. Deletions cut 5 bases from V and 4 bases from J, with 15 bases between. CDR3 sequence (DNA): TGTGCCAGCAGCCCCGTGGGCAGCCCAAATCAGCCCCAGCATTTT. Its translation is CASSPVGSPNQPQHF.

This chain connects TRBV27 to TRBJ2-7, with 7 bases matching TRBD1. The CDR3 consists of 12 residues. In germline, CDR1 is MNHEY, CDR2 SMNVEV (reference sequence). The trim removed 7 bases at V and 6 bases at J, leaving 6 bases unmatched. CDR3 bases: TGTGCCAGCAAATCTGGGGACAGCGAGCAGTACTTC. Its protein is CASKSGDSEQYF.

This clone has only a few counts. The CDR3 here is CASQPTAGNTEAFF. The CDR3 DNA reads TGTGCCAGCCAGCCCACCGCGGGGAACACTGAAGCTTTCTTT. The V gene is TRBV2, the J gene TRBJ1-1; D is unclear. V gave up 8 bases and J gave up 1 base, with 14 bases separating them. Germline V CDR1 and CDR2: SNHLY, FYNNEI. The CDR3 contains 14 residues.

V usage is TRBV6-5 and J usage is TRBJ1-2, with D perhaps matching TRBD1 (5 bases). Per germline, CDR1 MNHEY and CDR2 SVGAGI. The CDR3 runs to 15 residues. Trimming stripped 0 bases from V and 5 bases from J, with 13 bases between. This chain's CDR3 is CASSYSAGPGYGYTF. The DNA of the CDR3 is TGTGCCAGCAGTTACTCTGCAGGGCCAGGATATGGCTACACCTTC.

This chain links TRBV6-5 with TRBJ2-7; the D gene is possibly TRBD1 (5 bases). Trimming removed 6 bases at V and 1 base at J, with 16 bases between. This CDR3 is 15 amino acids long. Germline V gives CDR1 MNHEY, CDR2 SVGAGI. The CDR3 nucleotides read TGTGCCAGCAGCCTAGAAGGAAAGGGGTCCTACGAGCAGTACTTC. Translating it yields CASSLEGKGSYEQYF.

The chain combines TRBV6-2 or TRBV6-3 with TRBJ2-3; no firm D call. Trimming left V 2 bases short and J 6 bases short, with 9 bases between. CDR1 is MNHEY, CDR2 SVGEGT, per germline. There are 13 residues in the CDR3. The CDR3 is CASSYDTTDTQYF. Here the CDR3 DNA reads TGTGCCAGCAGTTACGACACGACGGATACGCAGTATTTT.

The chain links TRBV9 to TRBJ2-1; TRBD1 is a possible D gene (6 bases). The CDR3 spans 15 residues. Germline V gene lookup returns CDR1 SGDLS and CDR2 YYNGEE. Trimming removed 3 bases at V and 1 base at J, with 11 bases between. CDR3 amino acids: CASSAGAGSYNEQFF. CDR3 bases: TGTGCCAGCAGCGCAGGGGCCGGGTCCTACAATGAGCAGTTCTTC.

The chain is built from TRBV25-1 and TRBJ2-2, with no clear D. Germline CDR1 is MGHDK and CDR2 is SYGVNS. The CDR3 contains 13 residues. Deletions cut 7 bases from V and 6 bases from J, with 12 bases between. The CDR3 DNA reads TGTGCCAGCACCGAGAGGCTTGCCGGGGAGCTGTTTTTT. This codes for CASTERLAGELFF.

The chain recombines TRBV7-2 with TRBJ2-2, with D perhaps TRBD2 (6 bases). The CDR3 length is 16 residues. V dropped 3 bases and J dropped 0 bases, with 11 bases sitting between them. Germline V CDR1 and CDR2: SGHTA, FQGNSA. The CDR3 reads CASSLGGAANTGELFF. The DNA of the CDR3 is TGTGCCAGCAGCTTGGGAGGTGCCGCGAACACCGGGGAGCTGTTTTTT.

The chain carries TRBV6-5 and TRBJ1-3; tentatively, D is TRBD1 (5 bases). The CDR3 has 14 residues. V lost 5 bases to trimming and J lost 4 bases, with 12 bases between them. The V gene's germline CDR1 is MNHEY and CDR2 SVGAGI. The CDR3 protein is CASSRGGKGNTIYF. For the CDR3, the DNA is TGTGCCAGCAGTCGGGGGGGGAAAGGAAACACCATATATTTT.

The rearrangement joins TRBV5-1 to TRBJ2-3; the match to TRBD2 covers 14 bases. Unmatched junction bases numbered 5, after V lost 4 bases and J lost 4 bases. The germline CDR1 and CDR2 sequences are SGHRS and YFSETQ. The CDR3 is made up of 16 amino acids. The CDR3 here is CASSPGTSGSADTQYF. CDR3 nucleotides: TGCGCCAGCAGCCCCGGGACTAGCGGGAGTGCAGATACGCAGTATTTT. The variable domain in full, with the rest retrieved from reference TRBV5-1 and TRBJ2-3, is KAGVTQTPRYLIKTRGQQVTLSCSPISGHRSVSWYQQTPGQGLQFLFEYFSETQRNKGNFPGRFSGRQFSNSRSEMNVSTLELGDSALYLCASSPGTSGSADTQYFGPGTRLTVL.

V gene TRBV10-3 combines with J gene TRBJ1-1; D might be TRBD1 (5 bases). Per the germline V gene, CDR1 is ENHRY and CDR2 is SYGVKD. V gave up 2 bases and J gave up 0 bases, with 13 bases separating them. This CDR3 contains 16 residues. CDR3 amino acids: CAISEPKGRVNTEAFF. DNA of the CDR3: TGTGCCATCAGTGAGCCCAAGGGGAGGGTGAACACTGAAGCTTTCTTT.

V gene TRBV29-1 combines with J gene TRBJ1-2; TRBD1 aligns across 10 bases. This CDR3 spans 15 amino acids. Germline-derived CDR1 and CDR2 are SQVTM and ANQGSEA. V shed 0 bases, J shed 2 bases, and the junction held 3 bases outside the gene matches. The CDR3 DNA reads TGCAGCGTTGAAGACCCGGGACAGGGGAACTATGGCTACACCTTC. Amino acids: CSVEDPGQGNYGYTF.

CDR3 DNA sequence: TGTGCCAGCAGCACACGGGGGACAGCGTTCTATGGCTACACCTTC. Protein: CASSTRGTAFYGYTF. The chain recombines TRBV13 with TRBJ1-2; 7 positions agree with TRBD1. Looked up from germline, CDR1 is PRHDT and CDR2 is FYEKMQ (reference sequence). The CDR3 is made up of 15 amino acids. With 5 bases clipped from V and 4 bases from J, the junction kept 10 bases outside the gene matches.

The J gene is TRBJ2-3, the V gene TRBV7-2, with D perhaps matching TRBD2 (5 bases). The CDR3 covers 15 residues. The V end lost 5 bases, the J end lost 6 bases, and 18 bases lay between the germline ends. Per germline, CDR1 SGHTA and CDR2 FQGNSA. The DNA of the CDR3 is TGTGCCAGCAGCAAGCCTGGACTGCTTCGGGATACGCAGTATTTT. Translated, it gives CASSKPGLLRDTQYF.

This chain uses TRBV7-6 with TRBJ2-2; 11 positions agree with TRBD2. The CDR3 extends over 16 amino acids. The junction had 3 bases not matched to a gene; V was cut back by 4 bases and J by 2 bases. Per germline, CDR1 SGHVS and CDR2 FNYEAQ. The CDR3 bases are TGTGCCAGCAGCTCACTAGCGGGGGTAAACACCGGGGAGCTGTTTTTT. This codes for CASSSLAGVNTGELFF.

V usage is TRBV2 and J usage is TRBJ1-6; maybe TRBD1 (6 bases). CDR3 length: 16 residues. Germline loops: CDR1 SNHLY, CDR2 FYNNEI. The ends were cut back, 8 bases at V and 6 bases at J, with 20 bases in the middle. CDR3 bases: TGTGCCAGCGCTAAAGAGGGGGGGTCTACTAATTCACCCCTCCACTTT. Translated: CASAKEGGSTNSPLHF.

The CDR3 sequence: CASSLAGRNIQYF. The CDR3 DNA is TGTGCCAGCAGTTTGGCAGGGAGGAACATTCAGTACTTC. This chain joins TRBV12-3 or TRBV12-4 and TRBJ2-4; the D gene is possibly TRBD2 (6 bases). This CDR3 is built from 13 residues. V was cut by 3 bases and J by 7 bases, with 10 bases left in between.

This clone appeared many times. The chain's CDR3 is CASSLAGTGGRSPLHF. Written as DNA, the CDR3 is TGTGCCAGCAGCCTAGCCGGGACAGGGGGCAGATCACCCCTCCACTTT. This chain joins TRBV5-5 and TRBJ1-6, with 12 nucleotides matching TRBD1. This CDR3 contains 16 residues. J lost 10 bases, V lost 4 bases, and 9 bases had no gene match. Germline V gene sequence: CDR1 SGHKS, CDR2 YYEKEE (reference sequence).

The V call is TRBV2, the J call TRBJ2-3; D might be TRBD1 (6 bases). The CDR3 totals 15 residues. The V gene lost 4 bases and the J gene lost 3 bases, with 14 bases spanning the gap. CDR1 SNHLY and CDR2 FYNNEI come from the germline V gene. The CDR3 coding sequence is TGTGCCAGCAGTGGAAGGCCGGACAGTACAGATACGCAGTATTTT. It is translated as CASSGRPDSTDTQYF.

The CDR3 loop is CASSAGSQSYEQYF. CDR3 nucleotides: TGTGCCAGCAGTGCCGGGTCCCAATCCTACGAGCAGTACTTC. The chain has TRBV2 and TRBJ2-7; D remains ambiguous. This CDR3 is 14 amino acids long. Trimming left V 4 bases short and J 1 base short, with 11 bases between. The germline CDR1 and CDR2 sequences are SNHLY and FYNNEI.

The genes are TRBV15 and TRBJ2-7; possible D gene TRBD1, 5 bases. V lost 0 bases to trimming and J lost 2 bases, with 8 bases between them. The germline V gene encodes CDR1 LNHNV and CDR2 YYDKDF (reference sequence). This CDR3 is 14 amino acids long. The CDR3 coding sequence is TGTGCCACCAGCAGAGATGGGGCAACCTACGAGCAGTACTTC. Translation gives CATSRDGATYEQYF.

The rearrangement uses TRBV11-2 and TRBJ2-3; 10 positions match TRBD2. The CDR3 length is 16 residues. In germline, CDR1 is SGHAT, CDR2 FQNNGV. V lost 2 bases, J lost 2 bases, and 4 bases stayed unmatched. This chain's CDR3 is CASSLRGTSDTDTQYF. Here the CDR3 DNA reads TGTGCCAGCAGCTTACGAGGGACTAGCGACACAGATACGCAGTATTTT.

The rearrangement uses TRBV6-5 and TRBJ2-7, with D possibly being TRBD2 (7 bases). Germline lookup yields CDR1 MNHEY and CDR2 SVGAGI. The CDR3 totals 14 residues. V was clipped by 3 bases and J by 4 bases, with 13 bases between them. The CDR3 spells CASSYRGAVYEQYF. The DNA of the CDR3 is TGTGCCAGCAGTTATCGGGGGGCGGTTTACGAGCAGTACTTC.

The gene calls are TRBV6-5 and TRBJ1-2; 10 nucleotides agree with TRBD1. The CDR3 sequence is 11 residues long. Trimming removed 8 bases from V and 7 bases from J; junction bases left unmatched: 1. Per germline, CDR1 MNHEY and CDR2 SVGAGI. CDR3 DNA: TGTGCCAGCGGGACAGGGGTTGGCTACACCTTC. Its protein product is CASGTGVGYTF.

V gene TRBV5-1 combines with J gene TRBJ1-6; 10 bases are a match to TRBD1. Germline CDR1 and CDR2: SGHRS and YFSETQ. CDR3 length: 15 residues. V was pared by 4 bases and J by 9 bases, with 7 bases of the junction left unmatched. CDR3 nucleotide sequence: TGCGCCAGCAGCCCCGAGACAGGGGGCGGTTCACCCCTCCACTTT. Protein product: CASSPETGGGSPLHF.

This clone was counted between two and nine times. The chain combines TRBV28 with TRBJ1-2, with D possibly matching TRBD1 (6 bases). V lost 3 bases and J lost 3, with 11 bases in between. Germline loops: CDR1 MDHEN, CDR2 SYDVKM. CDR3 length: 14 amino acids. CDR3 loop: CASSLLGTYYGYTF. The DNA of the CDR3 is TGTGCCAGCAGTTTGCTTGGGACATACTATGGCTACACCTTC.